This passage covers 8 T cell receptor beta chains from one sample sequenced in a study of blood T cells in healthy people across ages. A sample-barcoded 5' primer and a J-beta primer mix were used in a second PCR of roughly 6 to 11 cycles. MiXCR, applied by TCRdb to the 5' RACE reads, yields one record per CDR3 protein. The table shows some 1.4 million distinct CDR3 sequences, with approximately 42% occurring only once. The sequenced sample was blood. These receptors all stem from a woman aged 18 to 35 in good health.

The J gene is TRBJ1-6, the V gene TRBV11-2, with a possible D match to TRBD1 (5 bases). V lost 8 bases to trimming and J lost 9 bases, with 17 bases between them. Germline CDR1 is SGHAT and CDR2 is FQNNGV. The CDR3 consists of 14 residues. The CDR3 sequence is CASRATVGSSPLHF. DNA for the CDR3: TGTGCCAGCCGGGCGACAGTCGGGAGTTCACCCCTCCACTTT.

The J gene is TRBJ2-7, the V gene TRBV2; TRBD1 might be the D (6 bases). This CDR3 has 14 amino acids. Per the germline V gene, CDR1 is SNHLY and CDR2 is FYNNEI. V was shortened by 6 bases and J by 0 bases, with 12 bases between the two germline ends. CDR3 loop: CASRFTGSSYEQYF. Written as DNA, the CDR3 is TGTGCCAGCAGGTTCACAGGGAGCTCCTACGAGCAGTACTTC.

This clonotype was recorded a few times. The V gene is TRBV7-2, the J gene TRBJ2-3; the match to TRBD1 covers 7 bases. The V and J ends lost 5 bases and 4 bases, in that order; junction bases with no gene match: 6. Germline CDR1 SGHTA, CDR2 FQGNSA. CDR3 length equals 14 residues. In DNA, the CDR3 is TGTGCCAGCAGCGTAAACAGGGGCTCAGATACGCAGTATTTT. It is translated as CASSVNRGSDTQYF.

This rearrangement joins TRBV7-9 to TRBJ2-2; 11 bases map to TRBD2. There are 18 residues in the CDR3. V lost 3 bases to trimming and J lost 2 bases; unmatched junction nucleotides: 8. Germline V gives CDR1 SEHNR, CDR2 FQNEAQ (reference sequence). CDR3: CASSFLTSGSLNTGELFF. In nucleotides, the CDR3 is TGTGCCAGCAGCTTTCTTACTAGCGGGAGCCTCAACACCGGGGAGCTGTTTTTT.

The rearrangement uses TRBV7-9 and TRBJ2-5; D remains ambiguous. Germline CDR1 SEHNR, CDR2 FQNEAQ (reference sequence). This CDR3 is built from 15 residues. The germline V and J ends were trimmed by 2 bases and 1 base, with 11 bases remaining between them. The CDR3: CASSLIPPGQETQYF. The CDR3, as DNA: TGTGCCAGCAGCTTAATCCCCCCAGGCCAAGAGACCCAGTACTTC.

The CDR3 reads CASGDGRGGNQPQHF. For the CDR3, the DNA is TGTGCCAGCGGGGATGGACGGGGCGGTAATCAGCCCCAGCATTTT. This chain uses TRBV28 with TRBJ1-5; D is possibly TRBD1 (5 bases). The V end was cut by 8 bases, the J end by 4 bases, with 18 bases between. CDR3 length: 15 residues. Germline lookup yields CDR1 MDHEN and CDR2 SYDVKM.

This clonotype has only a few counts. The chain uses TRBV20-1 and TRBJ2-1, with 8 nucleotides matching TRBD1. The CDR3 loop spans 17 amino acids. V lost 5 bases, J lost 9 bases, and 21 bases stayed unmatched. The germline V gene encodes CDR1 DFQATT and CDR2 SNEGSKA (reference sequence). The CDR3 DNA sequence: TGCAGTGCTCCTCCGGGAGAGGACAGGGTTTTCCTGGGTGAGCAGTTCTTC. Translation gives CSAPPGEDRVFLGEQFF.

The CDR3 coding sequence is TGCGCCAGCGTGACCGAGGGGGCGGGACAGCCCAATGAGGGGGCCTACAATGAGCAGTACTTC. Translated: CASVTEGAGQPNEGAYNEQYF. The gene calls are TRBV10-1 and TRBJ2-7; D is possibly TRBD1 (7 bases). This CDR3 comprises 21 residues. Trimming removed 8 bases at V and 7 bases at J, with 42 bases between. CDR1 and CDR2 (germline): WNHNN, SYGVQD (reference sequence).